Sequencing of this TCR beta chain was carried out in a study of cytotoxic CD8 clonotypes in ibrutinib-treated CLL. Study overall: Within the patient group, approximately 10 were relapsed/refractory and over 14 treatment-naive, and 17 were IGHV unmutated.

The data were produced by immunoSEQ multiplex PCR, yet TCRdb's version contains in-frame clones alone and is incomplete. The table records roughly 17,000 clones, about 61% of them present only once. Concerning this clone: No antigen is known for it.

The CDR3 is 14 amino acids. Trimming shortened V by 6 bases and J by 2 bases, and 11 bases separated the two germline ends. Germline CDR1 reads MDHEN; CDR2 reads SYDVKM. Overall study results and limits: Public clonotypes (which were uncommon) either contracted or remained stable on treatment.

The J gene is TRBJ1-5, the V gene TRBV28, with D maybe TRBD1 (5 bases). The material was PBMCs, obtained after 12 months of ibrutinib treatment. This TCR derives from a human donor with chronic lymphocytic leukemia. The CDR3 nucleotides read TGTGCCAGCAGCAGGGAGATCGGCAATCAGCCCCAGCATTTT. Protein sequence: CASSREIGNQPQHF.